This paragraph reports one T cell receptor beta chain. The antigen is undetermined. Germline V lookup: CDR1 SGHDN, CDR2 FVKESK. V shed 0 bases and J shed 0 bases, with 9 bases lying between them. The CDR3 loop spans 16 amino acids. This sample is part of a study of T cell repertoires in cytomegalovirus infection. Whole-study context: CMV epitopes in the study were HLA-C-restricted (recently identified) and HLA-B-restricted (well studied). Public TCR beta signatures marked donors with CMV infection and the matching HLA. Study-level points and caveats: Predominance within the ex vivo response was attributable to HLA-C-restricted CMV-specific TCR beta clonotypes. People with CMV and the relevant HLA were identified by cumulative public TCR beta family frequency.

TCRdb processed the reads anew with MiXCR; each CDR3 protein has one entry. The table shows around 770,000 distinct CDR3 sequences, with 25% to 30% occurring only once. This rearrangement joins TRBV14 to TRBJ1-5; D is perhaps TRBD1 (5 bases). Sequences were derived from cultured CD8+ T cells from PBMCs, sampled from culture after CMV antigen stimulation. The clonotype was recovered from a human donor in good health (CMV status not recorded). Some clones in this sample may be carry-over from other donors' samples. DNA of the CDR3: TGTGCCAGCAGCCAAGATAGGGACCTTAGCAATCAGCCCCAGCATTTT. Translating gives CASSQDRDLSNQPQHF.